This T cell receptor beta chain originates from a study of post-analysis software for immune sequencing data. Study context: Multiple sclerosis in the patients followed relapsing-remitting, secondary progressive and progressive-relapsing courses.

Prepared libraries of TCR beta cDNA carried unique molecular identifiers. TCRdb analysed the PCR reads with MiXCR anew, one entry per CDR3 protein. The repertoire holds around 440,000 distinct CDR3 sequences, with nearly 45% as singletons. As regards this clonotype: What it recognizes is unknown.

V lost 4 bases to trimming and J lost 1 base; unmatched junction nucleotides: 13. CDR1 and CDR2 (germline): PRHDT, FYEKMQ (reference sequence). CDR3 length equals 18 residues. Findings and limits, study-wide: Strong same-batch co-clustering of samples appeared with F measure clustering. Patients carried roughly five TRBV segments more frequently than controls did, and TRBV5-6, TRBV5-1 and TRBV20-1 were among them. People with multiple sclerosis had a significantly lower normalized Chao1 diversity than controls did.

This sequence originates from a girl aged 10-17 years with multiple sclerosis. The specimen sequenced was blood. J is TRBJ2-3 and V is TRBV13; TRBD1 aligns across 8 bases. The CDR3 nucleotides read TGTGCCAGCAGCTCCGGACAGGGAAGGTCGCGTGGCACAGATACGCAGTATTTT. It yields the protein CASSSGQGRSRGTDTQYF.